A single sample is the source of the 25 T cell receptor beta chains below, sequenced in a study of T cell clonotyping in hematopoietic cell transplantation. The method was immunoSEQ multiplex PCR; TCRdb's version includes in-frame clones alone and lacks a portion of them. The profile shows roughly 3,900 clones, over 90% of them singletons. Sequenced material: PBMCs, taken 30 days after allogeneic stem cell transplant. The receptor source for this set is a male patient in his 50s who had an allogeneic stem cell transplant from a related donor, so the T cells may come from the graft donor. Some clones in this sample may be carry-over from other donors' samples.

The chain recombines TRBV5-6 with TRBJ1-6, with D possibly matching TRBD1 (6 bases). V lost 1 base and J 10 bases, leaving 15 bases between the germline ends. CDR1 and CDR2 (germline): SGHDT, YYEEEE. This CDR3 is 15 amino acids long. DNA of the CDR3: TGTGCCAGCAGCTTGTTGGGGGCGTTACAATCACCCCTCCACTTT. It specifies CASSLLGALQSPLHF.

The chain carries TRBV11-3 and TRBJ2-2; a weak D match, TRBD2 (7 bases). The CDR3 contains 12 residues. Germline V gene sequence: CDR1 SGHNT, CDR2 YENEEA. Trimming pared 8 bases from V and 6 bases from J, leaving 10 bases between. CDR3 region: CASAGAAGELFF. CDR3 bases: TGTGCCAGCGCGGGGGCGGCCGGGGAGCTGTTTTTT.

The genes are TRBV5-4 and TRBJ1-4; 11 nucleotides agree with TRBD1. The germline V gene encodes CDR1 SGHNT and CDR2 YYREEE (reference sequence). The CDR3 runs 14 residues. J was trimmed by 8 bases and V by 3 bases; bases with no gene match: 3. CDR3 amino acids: CASSWDRGAEKLFF. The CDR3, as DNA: TGTGCCAGCAGCTGGGACAGGGGGGCCGAAAAACTGTTTTTT.

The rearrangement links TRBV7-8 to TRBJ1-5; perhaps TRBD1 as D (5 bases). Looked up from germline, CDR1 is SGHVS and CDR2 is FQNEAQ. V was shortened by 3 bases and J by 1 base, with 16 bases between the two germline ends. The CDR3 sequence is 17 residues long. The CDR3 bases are TGTGCCAGCAGCTTTTCGCTCCCGGGACCAAGCAATCAGCCCCAGCATTTT. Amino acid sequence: CASSFSLPGPSNQPQHF.

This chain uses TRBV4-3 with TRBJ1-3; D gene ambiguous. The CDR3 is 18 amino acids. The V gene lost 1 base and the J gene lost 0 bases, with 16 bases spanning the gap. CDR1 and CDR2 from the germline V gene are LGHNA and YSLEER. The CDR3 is CASSQGELPPTSGNTIYF. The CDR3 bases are TGCGCCAGCAGCCAAGGGGAATTACCTCCTACCTCTGGAAACACCATATATTTT.

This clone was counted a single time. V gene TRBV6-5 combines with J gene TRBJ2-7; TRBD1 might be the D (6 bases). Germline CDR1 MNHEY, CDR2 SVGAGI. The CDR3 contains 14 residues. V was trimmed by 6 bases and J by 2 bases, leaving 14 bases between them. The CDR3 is CASRTPGVPYEQYF. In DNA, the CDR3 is TGTGCCAGCAGGACACCAGGGGTCCCCTACGAGCAGTACTTC.

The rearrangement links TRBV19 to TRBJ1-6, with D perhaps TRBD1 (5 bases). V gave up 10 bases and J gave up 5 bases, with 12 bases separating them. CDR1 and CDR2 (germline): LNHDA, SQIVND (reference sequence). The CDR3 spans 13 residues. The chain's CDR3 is CANRGPNNSPLHF. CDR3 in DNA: TGTGCCAATAGGGGTCCCAATAATTCACCCCTCCACTTT.

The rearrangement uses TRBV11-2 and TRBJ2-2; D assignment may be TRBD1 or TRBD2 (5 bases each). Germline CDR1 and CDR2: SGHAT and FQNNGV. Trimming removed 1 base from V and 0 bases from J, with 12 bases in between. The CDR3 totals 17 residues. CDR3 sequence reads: CASSLVFRGPNTGELFF. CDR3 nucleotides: TGTGCCAGCAGCTTAGTTTTTCGGGGACCGAACACCGGGGAGCTGTTTTTT.

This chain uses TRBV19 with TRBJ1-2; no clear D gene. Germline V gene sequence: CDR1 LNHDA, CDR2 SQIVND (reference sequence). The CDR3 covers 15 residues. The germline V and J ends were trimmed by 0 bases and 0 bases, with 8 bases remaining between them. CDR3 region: CASSIDRGTNYGYTF. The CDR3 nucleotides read TGTGCCAGTAGTATAGATCGAGGGACTAACTATGGCTACACCTTC. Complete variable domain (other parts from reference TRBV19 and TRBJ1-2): DGGITQSPKYLFRKEGQNVTLSCEQNLNHDAMYWYRQDPGQGLRLIYYSQIVNDFQKGDIAEGYSVSREKKESFPLTVTSAQKNPTAFYLCASSIDRGTNYGYTFGSGTRLTVV.

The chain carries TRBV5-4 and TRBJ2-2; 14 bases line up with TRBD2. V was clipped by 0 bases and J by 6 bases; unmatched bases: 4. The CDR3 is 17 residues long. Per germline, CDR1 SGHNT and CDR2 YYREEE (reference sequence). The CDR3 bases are TGTGCCAGCAGCTTGGGACAGGGACTAGCGGGAGCCGGGGAGCTGTTTTTT. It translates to CASSLGQGLAGAGELFF.

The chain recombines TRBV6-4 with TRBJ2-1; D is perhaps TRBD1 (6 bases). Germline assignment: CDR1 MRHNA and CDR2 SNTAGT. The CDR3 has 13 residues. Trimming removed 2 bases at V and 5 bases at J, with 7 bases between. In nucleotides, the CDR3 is TGTGCCAGCAGTGACAGGGACAACAATGAGCAGTTCTTC. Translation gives CASSDRDNNEQFF.

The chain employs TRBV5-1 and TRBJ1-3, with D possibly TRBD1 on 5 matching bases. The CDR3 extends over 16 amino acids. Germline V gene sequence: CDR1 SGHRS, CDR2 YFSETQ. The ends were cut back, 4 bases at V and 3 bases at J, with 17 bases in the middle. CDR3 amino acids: CASSALPRDLGNTIYF. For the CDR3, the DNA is TGCGCCAGCAGCGCGCTCCCCCGGGACCTTGGAAACACCATATATTTT.

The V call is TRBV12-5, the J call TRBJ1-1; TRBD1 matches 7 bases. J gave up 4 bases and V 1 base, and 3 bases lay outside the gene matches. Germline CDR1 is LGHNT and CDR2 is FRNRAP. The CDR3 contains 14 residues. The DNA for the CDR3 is TGTGCTAGTGGTTTGGCAGGGGGAGGCACTGAAGCTTTCTTT. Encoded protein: CASGLAGGGTEAFF.

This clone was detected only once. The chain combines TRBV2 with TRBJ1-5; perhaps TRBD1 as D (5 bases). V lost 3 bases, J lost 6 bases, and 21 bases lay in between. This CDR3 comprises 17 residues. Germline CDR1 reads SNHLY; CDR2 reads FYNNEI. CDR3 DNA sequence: TGTGCCAGCAGTGAGTGGAGGGGAGTCCCAGCTCGTCAGCCCCAGCATTTT. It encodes CASSEWRGVPARQPQHF.

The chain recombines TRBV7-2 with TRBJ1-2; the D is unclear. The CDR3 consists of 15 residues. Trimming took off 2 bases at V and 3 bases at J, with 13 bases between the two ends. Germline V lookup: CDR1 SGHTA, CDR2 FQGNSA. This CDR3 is CASSLMSVFDYGYTF. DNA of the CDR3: TGTGCCAGCAGCTTAATGTCAGTCTTTGACTATGGCTACACCTTC.

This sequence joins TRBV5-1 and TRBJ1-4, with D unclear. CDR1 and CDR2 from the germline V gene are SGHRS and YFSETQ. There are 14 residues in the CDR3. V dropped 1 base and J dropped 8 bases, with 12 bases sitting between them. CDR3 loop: CASSLLGSAEKLFF. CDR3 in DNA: TGCGCCAGCAGCTTGTTGGGTTCCGCGGAAAAACTGTTTTTT.

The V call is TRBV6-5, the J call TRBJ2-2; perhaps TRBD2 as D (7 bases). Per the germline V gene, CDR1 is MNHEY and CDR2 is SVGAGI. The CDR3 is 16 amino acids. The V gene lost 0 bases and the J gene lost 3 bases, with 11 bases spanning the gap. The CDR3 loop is CASSYSGGVDTGELFF. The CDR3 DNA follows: TGTGCCAGCAGTTACTCAGGGGGGGTCGACACCGGGGAGCTGTTTTTT.

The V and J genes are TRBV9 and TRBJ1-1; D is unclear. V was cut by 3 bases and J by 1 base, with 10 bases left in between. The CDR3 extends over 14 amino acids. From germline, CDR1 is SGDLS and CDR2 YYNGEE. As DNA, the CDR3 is TGTGCCAGCAGCGCCCTGGGCGGGAACACTGAAGCTTTCTTT. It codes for CASSALGGNTEAFF.

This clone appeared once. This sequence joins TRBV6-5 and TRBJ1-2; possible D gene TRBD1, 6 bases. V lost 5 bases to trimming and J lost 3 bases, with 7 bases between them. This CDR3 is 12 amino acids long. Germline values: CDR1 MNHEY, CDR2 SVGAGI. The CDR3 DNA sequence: TGTGCCAGCAGTCGACAGGACTATGGCTACACCTTC. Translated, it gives CASSRQDYGYTF.

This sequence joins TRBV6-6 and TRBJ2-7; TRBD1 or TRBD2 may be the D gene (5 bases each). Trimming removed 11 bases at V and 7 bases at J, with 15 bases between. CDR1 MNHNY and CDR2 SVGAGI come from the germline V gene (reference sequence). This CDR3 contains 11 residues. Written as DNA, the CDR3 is TGTGCCGCAGCAGGGAGTTGGGAGCAGTACTTC. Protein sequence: CAAAGSWEQYF.

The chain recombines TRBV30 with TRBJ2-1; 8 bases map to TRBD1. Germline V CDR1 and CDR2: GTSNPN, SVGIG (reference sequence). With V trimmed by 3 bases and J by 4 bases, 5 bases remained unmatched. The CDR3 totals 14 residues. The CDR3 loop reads CAWRAGTGYNEQFF. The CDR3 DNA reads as TGTGCCTGGAGAGCCGGGACAGGTTACAATGAGCAGTTCTTC.

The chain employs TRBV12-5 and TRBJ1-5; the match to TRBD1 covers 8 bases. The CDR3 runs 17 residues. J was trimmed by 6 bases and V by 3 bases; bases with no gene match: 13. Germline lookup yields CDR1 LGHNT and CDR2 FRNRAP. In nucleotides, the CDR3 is TGTGCTAGTGGTTTTGGGCCCAAGACAGGGGAGAGTCAGCCCCAGCATTTT. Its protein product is CASGFGPKTGESQPQHF.

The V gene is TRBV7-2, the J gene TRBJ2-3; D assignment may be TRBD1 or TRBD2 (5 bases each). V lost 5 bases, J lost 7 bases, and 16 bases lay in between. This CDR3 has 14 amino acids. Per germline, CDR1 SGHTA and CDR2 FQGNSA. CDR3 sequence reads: CASSVNPGPHTQYF. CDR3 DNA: TGTGCCAGCAGCGTTAACCCGGGACCGCATACGCAGTATTTT.

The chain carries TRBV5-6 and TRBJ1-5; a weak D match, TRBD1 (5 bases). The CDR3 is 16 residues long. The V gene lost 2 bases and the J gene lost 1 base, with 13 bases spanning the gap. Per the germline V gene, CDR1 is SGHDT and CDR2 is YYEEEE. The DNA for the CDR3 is TGTGCCAGCAGCTTTCGAACAGGTAGGAGCAATCAGCCCCAGCATTTT. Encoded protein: CASSFRTGRSNQPQHF.

CDR3 residues: CASSQEYGPNYGYTF. The CDR3 coding sequence is TGCGCCAGCAGCCAAGAATATGGACCTAACTATGGCTACACCTTC. The V call is TRBV4-3, the J call TRBJ1-2; the D is unclear. The V gene's germline CDR1 is LGHNA and CDR2 YSLEER. This CDR3 is 15 amino acids long. Trimming left V 0 bases short and J 0 bases short, with 8 bases between.